The clone carrying this T cell receptor beta chain has just a few counts. Libraries were made from TCR beta cDNA, and they carried unique molecular identifiers. T cells numbering roughly 1 to 11 million yielded cDNA molecules that totaled roughly 500,000. TCRdb independently ran MiXCR on the PCR reads; one entry per CDR3 protein. The table records 650,000 to 850,000 distinct CDR3 sequences, around 46% of them present only once. These data belong to a study of post-analysis software for immune sequencing data. The TCR originated in a girl aged 5-17 years with multiple sclerosis. The sequenced sample was blood.

The CDR3 DNA reads TGTGCCAGCAGCCTCGAAACGGGTGGGGCCACAGATACGCAGTATTTT. This translates into CASSLETGGATDTQYF. The J gene is TRBJ2-3, the V gene TRBV7-9; tentatively, D is TRBD1 (5 bases). Trimming removed 5 bases from V and 2 bases from J, with 17 bases in between. The CDR3 extends over 16 amino acids. Germline-derived CDR1 and CDR2 are SEHNR and FQNEAQ (reference sequence).